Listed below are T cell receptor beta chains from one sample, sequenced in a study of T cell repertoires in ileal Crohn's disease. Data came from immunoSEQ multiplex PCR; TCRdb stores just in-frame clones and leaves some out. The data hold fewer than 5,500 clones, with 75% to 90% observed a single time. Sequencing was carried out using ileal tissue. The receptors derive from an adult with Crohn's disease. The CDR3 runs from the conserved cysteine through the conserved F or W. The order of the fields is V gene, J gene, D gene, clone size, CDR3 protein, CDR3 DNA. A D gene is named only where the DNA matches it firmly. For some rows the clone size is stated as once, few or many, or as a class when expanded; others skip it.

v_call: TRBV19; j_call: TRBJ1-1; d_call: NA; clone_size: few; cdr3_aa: CASSIKGVTGILNTEAFF; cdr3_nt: TGTGCCAGTAGTATAAAGGGGGTAACAGGGATTCTGAACACTGAAGCTTTCTTT
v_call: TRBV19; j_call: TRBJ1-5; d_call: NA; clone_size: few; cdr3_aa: CASSIGKGGLQPQHF; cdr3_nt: TGTGCCAGTAGTATAGGAAAGGGAGGGTTACAGCCCCAGCATTTT
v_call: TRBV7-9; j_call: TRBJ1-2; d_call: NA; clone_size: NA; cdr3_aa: CASSPDNYGYTF; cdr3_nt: TGTGCCAGCAGCCCGGATAACTATGGCTACACCTTC
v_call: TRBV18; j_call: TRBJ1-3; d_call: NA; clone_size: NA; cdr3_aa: CASSPGSSGNTIYF; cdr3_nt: TGTGCCAGCTCACCGGGGAGCTCTGGAAACACCATATATTTT
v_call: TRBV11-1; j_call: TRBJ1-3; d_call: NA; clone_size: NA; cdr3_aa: CASSLDALRISGNTIYF; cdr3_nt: TGTGCCAGCAGCTTAGACGCACTCAGAATCTCTGGAAACACCATATATTTT
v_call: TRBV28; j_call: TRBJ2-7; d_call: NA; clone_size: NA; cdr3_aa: CASSPASYSYEQYF; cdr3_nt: TGTGCCAGCAGCCCCGCCTCCTACTCCTACGAGCAGTACTTC
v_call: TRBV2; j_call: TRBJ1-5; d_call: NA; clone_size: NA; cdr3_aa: CASKAARNQPQHF; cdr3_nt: TGTGCCAGCAAGGCAGCCCGCAATCAGCCCCAGCATTTT
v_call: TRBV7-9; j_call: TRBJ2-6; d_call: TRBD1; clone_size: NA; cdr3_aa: CASCRTGGASGANVLTF; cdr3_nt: TGTGCCAGCTGTCGAACAGGGGGCGCCTCTGGGGCCAACGTCCTGACTTTC
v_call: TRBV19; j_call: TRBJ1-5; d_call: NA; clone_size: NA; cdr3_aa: CASSGGHRRGNQPQHF; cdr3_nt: TGTGCCAGTAGTGGGGGACACCGACGGGGCAATCAGCCCCAGCATTTT
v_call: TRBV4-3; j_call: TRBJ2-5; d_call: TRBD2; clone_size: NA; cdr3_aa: CASSARRGGPGQETQYF; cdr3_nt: TGCGCCAGCAGCGCCCGCCGGGGGGGACCCGGCCAAGAGACCCAGTACTTC
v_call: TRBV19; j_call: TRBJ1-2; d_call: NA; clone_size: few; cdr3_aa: CASSMGRGGVGYGYTF; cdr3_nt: TGTGCCAGTAGTATGGGTCGAGGGGGAGTTGGATATGGCTACACCTTC
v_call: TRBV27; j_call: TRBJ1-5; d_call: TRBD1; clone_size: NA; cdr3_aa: CASSPRQGGQPQHF; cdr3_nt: TGTGCCAGCAGTCCGCGACAGGGAGGTCAGCCCCAGCATTTT
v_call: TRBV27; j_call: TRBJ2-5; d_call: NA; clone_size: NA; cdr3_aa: CASSWGTQYF; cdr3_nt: TGTGCCAGCAGTTGGGGGACCCAGTACTTC
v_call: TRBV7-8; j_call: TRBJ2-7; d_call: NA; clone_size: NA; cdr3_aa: CASSLERRYEQYF; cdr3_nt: TGTGCCAGCAGCTTAGAAAGGCGCTATGAGCAGTACTTC
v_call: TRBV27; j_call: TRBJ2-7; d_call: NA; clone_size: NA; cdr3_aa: CASSLKTGRSYEQYF; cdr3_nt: TGTGCCAGCAGTTTAAAGACAGGCCGCTCCTACGAGCAGTACTTC
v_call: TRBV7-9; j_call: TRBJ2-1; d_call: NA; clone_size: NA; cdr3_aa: CASSLDGQVNEQFF; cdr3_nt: TGTGCCAGCAGCTTAGATGGACAAGTGAATGAGCAGTTCTTC
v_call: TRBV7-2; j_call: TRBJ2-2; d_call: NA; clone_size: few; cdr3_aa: CASSKEGTANTGELFF; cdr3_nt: TGTGCCAGCAGCAAAGAGGGTACCGCGAACACCGGGGAGCTGTTTTTT
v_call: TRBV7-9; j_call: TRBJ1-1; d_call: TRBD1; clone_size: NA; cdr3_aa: CASSLAQGGGTEAFF; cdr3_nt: TGTGCCAGCAGCTTAGCGCAGGGGGGCGGGACTGAAGCTTTCTTT
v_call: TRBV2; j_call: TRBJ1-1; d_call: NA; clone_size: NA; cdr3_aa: CASSEAVNRNTEAFF; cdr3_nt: TGTGCCAGCAGTGAAGCAGTTAACAGGAACACTGAAGCTTTCTTT
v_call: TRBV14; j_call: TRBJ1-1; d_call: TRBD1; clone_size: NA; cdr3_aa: CASSQYRTGGITEAFF; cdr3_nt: TGTGCCAGCAGCCAATACCGGACAGGGGGTATCACTGAAGCTTTCTTT
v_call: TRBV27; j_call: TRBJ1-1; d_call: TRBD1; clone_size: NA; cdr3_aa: CASSPWSTGRNTEAFF; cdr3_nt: TGTGCCAGCAGTCCCTGGTCGACAGGGAGGAACACTGAAGCTTTCTTT
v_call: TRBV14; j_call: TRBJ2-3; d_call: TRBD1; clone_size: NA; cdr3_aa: CASSRRGLYTDTQYF; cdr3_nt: TGTGCCAGCAGCCGCAGGGGGCTCTACACAGATACGCAGTATTTT
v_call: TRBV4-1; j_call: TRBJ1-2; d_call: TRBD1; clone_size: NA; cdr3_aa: CASSQDPGTGAGYTF; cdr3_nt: TGCGCCAGCAGCCAAGATCCCGGGACAGGGGCTGGCTACACCTTC
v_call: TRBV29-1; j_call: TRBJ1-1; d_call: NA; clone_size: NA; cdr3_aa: CSVERSTSGERF; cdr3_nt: TGCAGCGTTGAAAGGAGTACGTCAGGGGAACGGTTT
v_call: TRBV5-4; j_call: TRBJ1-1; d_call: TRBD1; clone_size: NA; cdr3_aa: CASSAGTGGGGTEAFF; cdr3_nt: TGTGCCAGCAGCGCCGGGACAGGGGGAGGGGGGACTGAAGCTTTCTTT
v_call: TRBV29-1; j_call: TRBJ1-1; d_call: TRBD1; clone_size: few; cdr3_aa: CSVVTGAEAFF; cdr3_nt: TGCAGCGTCGTGACAGGGGCTGAAGCTTTCTTT
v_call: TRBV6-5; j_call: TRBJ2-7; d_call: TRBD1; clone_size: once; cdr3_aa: CASSYGDRDTYEQYF; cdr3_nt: TGTGCCAGCAGTTACGGGGACAGGGATACCTACGAGCAGTACTTC
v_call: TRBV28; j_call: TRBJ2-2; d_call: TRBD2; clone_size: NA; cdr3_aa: CASSQLAGTNTGELFF; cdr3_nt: TGTGCCAGCAGCCAACTAGCGGGGACGAACACCGGGGAGCTGTTTTTT
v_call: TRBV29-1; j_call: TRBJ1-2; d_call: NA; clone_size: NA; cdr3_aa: CSVGLRGWDGYTF; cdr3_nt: TGCAGCGTTGGTTTAAGGGGCTGGGATGGCTACACCTTC
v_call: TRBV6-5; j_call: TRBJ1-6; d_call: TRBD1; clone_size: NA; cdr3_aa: CASSNLRGDNSPLHF; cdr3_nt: TGTGCCAGCAGTAATCTCAGGGGGGACAATTCACCCCTCCACTTT
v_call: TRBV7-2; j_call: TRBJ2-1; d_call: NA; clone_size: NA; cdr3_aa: CASSLDASRNEQFF; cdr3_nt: TGTGCCAGCAGCTTAGACGCGTCCAGAAATGAGCAGTTCTTC
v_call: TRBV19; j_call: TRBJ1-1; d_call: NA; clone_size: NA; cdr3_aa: CASSLNIEAFF; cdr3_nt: TGTGCCAGTAGTCTTAACATTGAAGCTTTCTTT
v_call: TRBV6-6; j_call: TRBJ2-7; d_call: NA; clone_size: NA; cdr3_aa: CASSYSGPSQGEQYF; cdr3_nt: TGTGCCAGCAGTTACTCGGGACCCTCCCAGGGGGAGCAGTACTTC
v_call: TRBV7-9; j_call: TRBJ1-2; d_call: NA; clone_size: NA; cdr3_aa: CASSFSQGPGYTF; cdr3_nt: TGTGCCAGCAGCTTCTCACAGGGTCCTGGCTACACCTTC
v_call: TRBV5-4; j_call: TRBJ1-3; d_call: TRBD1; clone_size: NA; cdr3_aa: CASSLGPTGTAGNTIYF; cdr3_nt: TGTGCCAGCAGCTTGGGACCAACCGGGACAGCTGGAAACACCATATATTTT
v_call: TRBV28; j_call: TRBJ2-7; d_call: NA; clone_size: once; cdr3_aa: CASTLSGFGEQYF; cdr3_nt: TGTGCCAGCACCTTATCCGGATTCGGCGAGCAGTACTTC
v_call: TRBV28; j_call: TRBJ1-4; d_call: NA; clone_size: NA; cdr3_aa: CASSLGQSNEKLFF; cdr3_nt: TGTGCCAGCAGTTTGGGGCAGTCAAATGAAAAACTGTTTTTT
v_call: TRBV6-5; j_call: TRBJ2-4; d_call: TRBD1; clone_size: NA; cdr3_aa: CASRREDRGDIQYF; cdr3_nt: TGTGCCAGCAGACGCGAAGACAGGGGGGACATTCAGTACTTC
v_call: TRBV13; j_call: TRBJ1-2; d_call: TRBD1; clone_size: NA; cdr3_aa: CASSSQGQESTGYTF; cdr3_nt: TGTGCCAGCAGCTCCCAAGGACAGGAATCTACAGGCTACACCTTC
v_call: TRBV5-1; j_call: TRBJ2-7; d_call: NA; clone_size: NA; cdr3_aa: CASSLYPETSEQYF; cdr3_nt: TGCGCCAGCAGCTTGTACCCGGAGACAAGCGAGCAGTACTTC
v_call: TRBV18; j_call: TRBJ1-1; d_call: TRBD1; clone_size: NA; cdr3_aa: CASSSGQATEAFF; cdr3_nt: TGTGCCAGCTCATCCGGACAGGCGACTGAAGCTTTCTTT
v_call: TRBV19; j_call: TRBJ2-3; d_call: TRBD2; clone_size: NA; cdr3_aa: CASSLLAGGTDTQYF; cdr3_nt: TGTGCCAGTAGTTTACTAGCGGGGGGCACAGATACGCAGTATTTT